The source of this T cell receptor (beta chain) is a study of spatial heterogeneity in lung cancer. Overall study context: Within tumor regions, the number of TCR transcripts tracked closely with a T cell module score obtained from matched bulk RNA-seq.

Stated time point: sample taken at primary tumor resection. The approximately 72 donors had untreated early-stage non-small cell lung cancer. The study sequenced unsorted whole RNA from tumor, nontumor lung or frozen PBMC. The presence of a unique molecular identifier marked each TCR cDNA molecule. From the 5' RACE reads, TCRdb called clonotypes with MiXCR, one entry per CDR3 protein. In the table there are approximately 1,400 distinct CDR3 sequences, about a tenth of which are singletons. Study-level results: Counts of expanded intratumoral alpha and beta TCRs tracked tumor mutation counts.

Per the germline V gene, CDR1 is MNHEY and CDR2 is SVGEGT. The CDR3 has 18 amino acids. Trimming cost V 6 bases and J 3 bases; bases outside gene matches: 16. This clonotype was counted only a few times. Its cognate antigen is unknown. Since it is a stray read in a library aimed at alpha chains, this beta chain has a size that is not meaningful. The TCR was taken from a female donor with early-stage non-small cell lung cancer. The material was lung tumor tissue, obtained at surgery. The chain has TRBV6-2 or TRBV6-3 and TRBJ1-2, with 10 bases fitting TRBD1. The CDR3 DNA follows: TGTGCCAGCAGACTCAGGACAGGGGGATTTGATTACGACTATGGCTACACCTTC. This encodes CASRLRTGGFDYDYGYTF.